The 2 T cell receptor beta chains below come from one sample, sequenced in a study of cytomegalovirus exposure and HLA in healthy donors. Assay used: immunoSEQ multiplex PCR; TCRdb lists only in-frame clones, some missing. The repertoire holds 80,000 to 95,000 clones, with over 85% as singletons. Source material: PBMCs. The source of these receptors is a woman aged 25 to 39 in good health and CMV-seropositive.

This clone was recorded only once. The CDR3 DNA sequence: TGTGCCTGGAGTGTGGGGGGACGAGGAAACACCATATATTTT. Translated, it gives CAWSVGGRGNTIYF. This chain uses TRBV30 with TRBJ1-3; TRBD1 is a possible D gene (5 bases). Trimming cost V 0 bases and J 4 bases, with 10 bases left between them. The V gene's germline CDR1 is GTSNPN and CDR2 SVGIG (reference sequence). The length of the CDR3 is 14 residues.

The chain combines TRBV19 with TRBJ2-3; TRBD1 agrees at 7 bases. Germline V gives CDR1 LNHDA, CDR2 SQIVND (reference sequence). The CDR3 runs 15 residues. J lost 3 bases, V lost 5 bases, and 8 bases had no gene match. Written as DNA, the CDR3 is TGTGCCAGTAGTGCCGAGGGGGCTATAACAGATACGCAGTATTTT. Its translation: CASSAEGAITDTQYF.